This TCR beta chain was captured in a study of shared clonotypes between healthy human individuals. Clones were read by immunoSEQ multiplex PCR, and TCRdb kept only the in-frame ones, dropping some. The data contain more than 500,000 clones, about 96% of them singletons. CDR1 is MDHEN, CDR2 SYDVKM, per germline. The V gene end was trimmed by 5 bases and the J gene end by 1 base; junction bases not matched to a gene: 7. This CDR3 comprises 16 residues. The sample consisted of naive CD4+ T cells sorted from blood. Subset meaning: CD45RA+ positively selected. The chain couples TRBV28 to TRBJ2-3; TRBD2 matches at 9 bases. The receptor's source is a woman aged 25 to 39 in good health. The CDR3 nucleotides are TGTGCCAGCAGTCCACGTAGCGGGAGAGGCACAGATACGCAGTATTTT. It specifies CASSPRSGRGTDTQYF.